Listed below are T cell receptor beta chains from one sample, sequenced in a study of shared clonotypes between healthy human individuals. Profiled with immunoSEQ multiplex PCR; TCRdb holds only in-frame clones, not every one. The sample has more than 550,000 clones; approximately 72% are singletons. The sequencing input was memory CD4+ T cells sorted from blood. These receptors all come from a woman aged 30 to 39 in good health. The CDR3 runs from the conserved cysteine through the conserved F or W. A D gene is named only where the DNA matches it firmly. Size tells how often a clone was seen (once, few, many) or the class of an expanded clone, and some rows leave it out.

TRBV2	-	-	TRBJ2-3	CASSDSSSTDTQYF	TGTGCCAGCAGTGATTCTAGTAGCACAGATACGCAGTATTTT
TRBV6-5	TRBD2	-	TRBJ2-1	CASSSGLAGGAFF	TGTGCCAGCAGCTCGGGACTAGCGGGAGGTGCGTTCTTC
TRBV7-2	-	-	TRBJ2-2	CASSPRAAGTGELFF	TGTGCCAGCAGCCCTCGGGCAGCTGGTACCGGGGAGCTGTTTTTT
TRBV6-1	TRBD1	-	TRBJ2-2	CASSEMTGVTGELFF	TGTGCCAGCAGTGAAATGACAGGGGTAACCGGGGAGCTGTTTTTT
TRBV27	TRBD2	few	TRBJ2-1	CASSPRPGFGGDEQFF	TGTGCCAGCAGTCCGAGACCAGGGTTTGGGGGGGATGAGCAGTTCTTC
TRBV28	-	-	TRBJ1-5	CASSYYSNQPQHF	TGTGCCAGCAGCTATTATAGCAATCAGCCCCAGCATTTT
TRBV11-2	-	-	TRBJ2-1	CASSLQVGNEQFF	TGTGCCAGCAGCCTCCAAGTGGGGAATGAGCAGTTCTTC
TRBV27	-	-	TRBJ1-5	CASSLGARYSNQPQHF	TGTGCCAGCAGTTTAGGGGCACGCTATAGCAATCAGCCCCAGCATTTT
TRBV28	TRBD2	few	TRBJ2-7	CASSYPIPGGGSYEQYF	TGTGCCAGCAGTTACCCTATCCCGGGAGGGGGATCCTACGAGCAGTACTTC
TRBV28	TRBD2	-	TRBJ2-1	CASRGSGRAFNEQFF	TGTGCCAGCAGGGGCAGCGGGAGGGCCTTCAATGAGCAGTTCTTC
TRBV5-6	-	many	TRBJ1-2	CASSLAGIPGGGGSYGYTF	TGTGCCAGCAGCTTGGCCGGAATCCCGGGCGGAGGGGGGAGCTATGGCTACACCTTC
TRBV30	TRBD2	-	TRBJ2-3	CAWSTGGPDTQYF	TGTGCCTGGAGTACGGGAGGTCCAGATACGCAGTATTTT
TRBV5-1	TRBD2	-	TRBJ2-2	CASSSLAGGPRTGELFF	TGCGCCAGCAGTTCACTAGCGGGAGGGCCTAGGACCGGGGAGCTGTTTTTT
TRBV7-8	TRBD1	-	TRBJ2-7	CASSLGQGVVEQYF	TGTGCCAGCAGCTTGGGGCAGGGGGTTGTCGAGCAGTACTTC
TRBV6-6	TRBD2	many	TRBJ2-7	CASSYGTSDNEQYF	TGTGCCAGCAGTTACGGGACTAGCGACAACGAGCAGTACTTC
TRBV29-1	TRBD1	-	TRBJ2-7	CSVNRGIGEQYF	TGCAGCGTTAACAGGGGAATCGGCGAGCAGTACTTC
TRBV7-9	-	-	TRBJ1-1	CASSSGGGVNTEAFF	TGTGCCAGCAGCTCAGGAGGAGGGGTGAACACTGAAGCTTTCTTT
TRBV18	TRBD1	few	TRBJ1-1	CASSPEQGAGAFF	TGTGCCAGCTCACCGGAACAGGGGGCGGGAGCTTTCTTT
TRBV28	-	-	TRBJ2-7	CASSLGKGFMSYEQYF	TGTGCCAGCAGTTTGGGAAAGGGATTCATGTCCTACGAGCAGTACTTC
TRBV10-3	TRBD1	-	TRBJ1-5	CAISAGDRGENQPQHF	TGTGCCATCAGTGCCGGCGACAGGGGGGAAAATCAGCCCCAGCATTTT
TRBV6-1	-	-	TRBJ1-5	CASSDLGGARDQPQHF	TGTGCCAGCAGTGACCTCGGTGGGGCTAGGGATCAGCCCCAGCATTTT
TRBV28	TRBD1	once	TRBJ2-7	CASSFYRDRRDYEQYF	TGTGCCAGCAGTTTCTATCGGGACAGGCGGGACTACGAGCAGTACTTC
TRBV4-2	-	-	TRBJ2-2	CASSQQQGSNTGELFF	TGTGCCAGCAGCCAGCAACAGGGCTCCAACACCGGGGAGCTGTTTTTT
TRBV11-2	-	few	TRBJ2-2	CASNIFQKTGELFF	TGTGCCAGCAACATTTTCCAGAAAACCGGGGAGCTGTTTTTT
TRBV5-1	TRBD1	-	TRBJ2-4	CASSPLGTDKNIQYF	TGCGCCAGCTCCCCTTTAGGGACAGATAAAAACATTCAGTACTTC
TRBV5-1	-	-	TRBJ1-2	CASSSQGPYGYTF	TGCGCCAGCAGCTCTCAGGGTCCCTATGGCTACACCTTC
TRBV6-5	TRBD1	-	TRBJ1-2	CASRPTDRGPYGYTF	TGTGCCAGCAGACCAACGGACAGGGGACCTTATGGCTACACCTTC
TRBV28	-	few	TRBJ1-3	CASSLESSGNTIYF	TGTGCCAGCAGCTTAGAGAGCTCTGGAAACACCATATATTTT
TRBV5-1	-	-	TRBJ2-3	CASRTGNTQYF	TGCGCCAGCAGGACTGGCAATACGCAGTATTTT
TRBV6-1	-	-	TRBJ2-7	CASSLLEYEQYF	TGTGCCAGCAGTCTACTGGAGTACGAGCAGTACTTC
TRBV28	-	-	TRBJ2-2	CASSLLQGSVTGELFF	TGTGCCAGCAGTCTCCTACAGGGCTCGGTAACCGGGGAGCTGTTTTTT
TRBV25-1	TRBD2	-	TRBJ2-1	CASSLASGRDNEQFF	TGTGCCAGCAGTTTAGCTAGCGGGAGAGACAATGAGCAGTTCTTC
TRBV19	-	-	TRBJ1-5	CASSNQGGNQPQHF	TGTGCCAGTAGTAACCAGGGCGGCAATCAGCCCCAGCATTTT
TRBV19	TRBD1	-	TRBJ1-3	CASTSRDRGLYSGNTIYF	TGTGCCAGTACGAGCCGGGACAGAGGTTTGTACTCTGGAAACACCATATATTTT
TRBV29-1	-	-	TRBJ1-4	CSASGRGNEKLFF	TGCAGCGCCTCGGGACGGGGAAATGAAAAACTGTTTTTT